This T cell receptor beta chain derives from a study of Ad26.COV2.S vaccination and SARS-CoV-2 variants. Regarding treatment: around 19 received Ad26.COV2.S at low or high dose, single or two shots; a few received placebo; per-sample allocation not given. The samples were gathered on day 63 after the first injection of vaccine or placebo. V dropped 11 bases and J dropped 7 bases, with 21 bases sitting between them. This CDR3 region has 14 residues. Germline assignment: CDR1 SNHLY and CDR2 FYNNEI. Repertoires were generated with immunoSEQ multiplex PCR, while TCRdb's copy carries only in-frame clones and drops some. The data contain about 400,000 clones, roughly 90% of them singletons.

The sequencing used peripheral blood, collected in a trial of Ad26.COV2.S vaccine versus placebo. This chain joins TRBV2 and TRBJ2-1, with D tentatively TRBD1 or TRBD2 (5 bases each). The receptor's source is a person aged 18 to 59 who received the Ad26.COV2.S COVID-19 vaccine or a placebo. This CDR3 reads CACEGRDEKNEQFF. The CDR3, as DNA: TGTGCCTGCGAGGGCAGGGACGAAAAAAATGAGCAGTTCTTC.